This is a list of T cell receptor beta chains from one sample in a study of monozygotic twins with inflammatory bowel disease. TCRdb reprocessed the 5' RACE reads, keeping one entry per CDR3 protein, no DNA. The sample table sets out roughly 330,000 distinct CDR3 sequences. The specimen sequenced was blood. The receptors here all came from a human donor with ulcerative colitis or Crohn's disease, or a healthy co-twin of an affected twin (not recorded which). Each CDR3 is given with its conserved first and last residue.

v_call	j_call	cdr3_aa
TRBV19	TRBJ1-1	CASSIEGLGDEAFF
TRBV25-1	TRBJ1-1	CASSELTGPNTEAFF
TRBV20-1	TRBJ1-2	CSARVTGRTSGYTF
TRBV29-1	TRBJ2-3	CSAAGGLTDTQYF
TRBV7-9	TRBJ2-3	CASSPSEGRSTDTQYF
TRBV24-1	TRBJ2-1	CATSDPPLAGGMDEQFF
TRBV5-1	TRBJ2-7	CASSLASHLHEQYF
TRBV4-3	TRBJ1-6	CASSQTGVNSPLHF
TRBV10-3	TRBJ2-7	CAIGLAGGSTYEQYF
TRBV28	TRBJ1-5	CASSPGGWGQPQHF
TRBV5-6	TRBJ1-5	CASSSSLSWIQPQHF
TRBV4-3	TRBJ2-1	CASSHLAGGYNEQFF
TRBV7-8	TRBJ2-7	CASSLGKISLAGTYEQYF
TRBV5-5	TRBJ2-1	CASSPTTGNNEQFF
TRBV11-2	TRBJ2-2	CASSSSPPDGRLGELFF
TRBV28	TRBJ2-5	CASSFMLRVTSYQETQYF
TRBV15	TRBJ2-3	CATSRRAGGPSTDTQYF
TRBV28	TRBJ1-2	CAIPQGNGYTF
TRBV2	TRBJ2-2	CASSAVRLADTGELFF
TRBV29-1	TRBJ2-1	CSVGSQYQAASYNEQFF
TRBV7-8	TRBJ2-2	CASSPWTGTTGELFF
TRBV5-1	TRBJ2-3	CASYRTGLTDTQYF
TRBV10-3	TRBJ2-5	CAISAGGIDQETQYF
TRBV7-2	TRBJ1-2	CASSPGDRAGYGYAF
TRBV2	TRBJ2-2	CASSVLDSYTGELFF
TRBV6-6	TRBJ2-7	CASSYGGGSYEQYF
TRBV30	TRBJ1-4	CAWSRETNEKLFF
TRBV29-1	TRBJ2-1	CSGTETSLYNEQFF
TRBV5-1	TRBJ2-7	CASSLRQGGYEQYF
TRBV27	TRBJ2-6	CASSPLSAGDNVLTF
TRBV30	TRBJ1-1	CAWSIDGNTEAFF
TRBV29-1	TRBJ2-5	CSVRIGGSEGTQYF
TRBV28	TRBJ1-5	CASSPTLGNQPQHF
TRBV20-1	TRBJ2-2	CSAAGQGDLNTGELFF
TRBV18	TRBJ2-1	CASSPEGGNEQFF
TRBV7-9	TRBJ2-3	CASSFRDRGDTQYF
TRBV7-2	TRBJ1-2	CASSLSAGDNYGYTF
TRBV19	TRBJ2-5	CASSARGWQETQYF
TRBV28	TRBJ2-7	CASSPASSWWGAYEQYF
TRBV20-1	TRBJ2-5	CSAIPASGGQETQYF
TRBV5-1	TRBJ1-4	CASSLEGGANEKLFF
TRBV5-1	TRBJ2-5	CASSPTSQETQYF
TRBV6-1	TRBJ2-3	CASSPGKAVTDTQYF
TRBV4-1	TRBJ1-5	CASSQSLLNGQPQHF
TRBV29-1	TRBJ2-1	CSVDQGARYEQFF
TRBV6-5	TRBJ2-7	CASSRDRKYEQYF
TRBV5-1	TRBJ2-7	CASSFGGQGSSYEQYF